What follows describes a single T cell receptor (beta chain). This clonotype was picked up many times. The specificity of this receptor is unknown. One base away there is no much larger clone; base qualities are not given. The data stem from a study of Graves' ophthalmopathy and Graves' hyperthyroidism (dated by TCRdb to the late 2010s). Notes on the research overall: Peripheral blood samples were taken at the time of initial diagnosis, before any treatment was given. The study used signatures of the TCR beta repertoire to tell Graves' ophthalmopathy apart from Graves' hyperthyroidism and to predict which patients would progress to ophthalmopathy. In total, 135 blood samples were TCR-sequenced: 43 ophthalmopathy, approximately 80 hyperthyroidism and some 17 hyperthyroidism-to-ophthalmopathy patients. To explore V-J signatures that separate ophthalmopathy from hyperthyroidism, a discovery set of fewer than 110 patients was enrolled, consisting of 40 to 45 with ophthalmopathy and under 65 with stable hyperthyroidism. An independent validation cohort comprised some 19 hyperthyroidism patients and 15 to 17 patients who later progressed from hyperthyroidism to ophthalmopathy. In five or six hyperthyroidism patients, T-cell repertoires of thyroid tissue and blood were compared. Once sampling was done, hyperthyroidism patients were given methimazole at a starting dose of 30 mg daily, while ophthalmopathy patients were given high-dose intravenous methylprednisolone. The full study reports these points: In validation, the model predicted ophthalmopathy progression with less than 71% sensitivity and around 72% specificity; some 13 predicted patients were CT-confirmed with GO in a median of about 7.1 months. Among expanded thyroid clonotypes with frequency above 0.001, most also showed up in blood, which suggests that blood repertoires may reflect the thyroid immune response. No statistical method was used to set the sample size in advance, and the investigators knew which group each participant was assigned to. In cross-validation, the 13-signature model distinguished ophthalmopathy from stable hyperthyroidism with about 89% sensitivity and 81.08% specificity, while in the test set the corresponding values were roughly 80% and 75%.

Reading from cysteine to phenylalanine, the CDR3 counts 16 amino acids. Only CDR3 DNA remains: 48 bases, in frame from the first base. From a lookup of the germline V gene (reference sequence), CDR1 and CDR2 are DFQATT and SNEGSKA. V and J lose 3 bases and 3 bases, and a span of 21 bases separates them. Hyperthyroidism was considered stable if no progression to ophthalmopathy occurred within 18 months of follow-up. Patients with hyperthyroidism were aged 18 to 65 years, had been newly diagnosed, and had a disease duration of less than 2 months. Patients were excluded if they had other autoimmune diseases, uncontrolled infections, pregnancy or lactation. Diagnosis was based on clinical symptoms, serum thyroxine, TRAb, thyroid ultrasound and orbital computed tomography. PBMCs were isolated from more than 8 ml of fresh peripheral blood by Ficoll-Paque density gradient centrifugation. Trizol reagent was used to extract the total RNA, and its quality was then checked on an Agilent 2100 Bioanalyzer.

TCR beta CDR3 regions were amplified from RNA transcripts for repertoire sequencing. The first round of RT-PCR was done with HTBI primers and the Qiagen OneStep RT-PCR kit, and was followed by a second round of multiplex PCR, then size selection and purification. Libraries were sequenced on an Illumina HiSeq2000 using paired-end 100 bp reads. Per the original workflow: SOAPnuke was used to process the reads, removing any read that contained adapters or uncalled bases, had a mean Phred below 15, or lacked an exact match to the constant primer or identifier. COPE v1.2.5 was used to merge high-quality paired reads. Clonotypes were defined as unique nucleotide sequences and were aligned to IMGT TRB V, D and J references using MiTCR v1.1. Only V-J combinations with frequency above 0.0001 were analysed, covering approximately 99% of repertoires. For each V-J combination, a TCR clonal expansion and chaos score was defined as F50 clonal expansion divided by the chaos observed in the TCRdist matrix. Features were reduced by Welch's t-statistics and random forest to around 14 V-J combinations, which fed a naive Bayes classifier. Thyroid-blood repertoire similarity was quantified with the Morisita-Horn index. TCRdb handled the public reads itself, with Q25 trimming in fastp and clone calling in MiXCR, and kept productive beta chains. CDR3 protein sequences are deduplicated, and each keeps its most common genes and DNA. These V and J calls rely on TCRdb rather than the paper's analysis. The sample table shows 400,000 or so distinct CDR3 sequences, and approximately 17% are seen once. 2.4% of the sample goes to the ten largest clones.

The origin of this receptor is an adult woman with stable Graves' hyperthyroidism. Input material: peripheral blood. The sequence joins TRBV20-1 to TRBJ2-7; the D gene is perhaps TRBD2, on 6 matching bases. This receptor has the CDR3 CSASFLRTTRGYEQYF. The sequenced DNA: TGCAGTGCTAGCTTTTTAAGGACTACGCGAGGCTACGAGCAGTACTTC.